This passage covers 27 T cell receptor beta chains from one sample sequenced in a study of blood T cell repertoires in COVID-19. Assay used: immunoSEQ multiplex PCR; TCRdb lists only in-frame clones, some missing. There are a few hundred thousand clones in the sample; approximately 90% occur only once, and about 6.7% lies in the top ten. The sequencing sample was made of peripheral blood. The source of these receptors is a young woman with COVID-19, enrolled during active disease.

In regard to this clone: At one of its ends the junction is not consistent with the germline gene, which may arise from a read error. Written as DNA, the CDR3 is TGTGCCAGTAGAACGCCAGGGCCAACCACAGGTACGCAGTATTTT. Translated: CASRTPGPTTGTQYF. The rearrangement joins TRBV19 to TRBJ2-3; possible D gene TRBD1, 5 bases. Germline loops: CDR1 LNHDA, CDR2 SQIVND (reference sequence). CDR3 length: 15 amino acids.

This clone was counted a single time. This CDR3 is CASSQGNPGYEQYF. For the CDR3, the DNA is TGTGCCAGCAGCCAAGGAAATCCGGGTTACGAGCAGTACTTC. The genes are TRBV3-1 (or the pseudogene TRBV3-2) and TRBJ2-7, with no clear D. Trimming cost V 1 base and J 4 bases, with 11 bases left between them. Germline lookup yields CDR1 LGHDT and CDR2 YNNKEL (reference sequence). This CDR3 contains 14 residues.

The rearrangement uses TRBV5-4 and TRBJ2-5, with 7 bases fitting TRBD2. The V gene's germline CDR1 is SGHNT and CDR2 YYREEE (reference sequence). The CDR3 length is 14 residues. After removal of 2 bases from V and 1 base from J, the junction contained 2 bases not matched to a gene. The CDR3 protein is CASSLAGPQETQYF. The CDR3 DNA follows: TGTGCCAGCAGCTTAGCGGGACCCCAAGAGACCCAGTACTTC.

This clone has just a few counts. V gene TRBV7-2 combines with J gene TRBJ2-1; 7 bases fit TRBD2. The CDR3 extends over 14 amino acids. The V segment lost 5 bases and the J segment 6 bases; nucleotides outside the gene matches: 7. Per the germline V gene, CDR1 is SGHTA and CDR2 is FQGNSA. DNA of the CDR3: TGTGCCAGCAGCCCAACCAGACTAGCCAATGAGCAGTTCTTC. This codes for CASSPTRLANEQFF.

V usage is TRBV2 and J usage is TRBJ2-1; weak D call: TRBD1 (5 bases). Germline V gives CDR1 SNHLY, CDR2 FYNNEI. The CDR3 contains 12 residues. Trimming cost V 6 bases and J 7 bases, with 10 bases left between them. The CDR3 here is CASREQDNEQFF. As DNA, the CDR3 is TGTGCCAGCAGAGAACAGGATAATGAGCAGTTCTTC.

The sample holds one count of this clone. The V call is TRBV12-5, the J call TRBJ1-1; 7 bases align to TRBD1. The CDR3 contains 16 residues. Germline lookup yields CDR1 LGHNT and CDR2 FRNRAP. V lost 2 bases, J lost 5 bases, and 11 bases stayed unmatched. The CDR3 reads CASGLLWGTAGTEAFF. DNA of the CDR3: TGTGCTAGTGGTTTGCTGTGGGGGACAGCTGGGACTGAAGCTTTCTTT.

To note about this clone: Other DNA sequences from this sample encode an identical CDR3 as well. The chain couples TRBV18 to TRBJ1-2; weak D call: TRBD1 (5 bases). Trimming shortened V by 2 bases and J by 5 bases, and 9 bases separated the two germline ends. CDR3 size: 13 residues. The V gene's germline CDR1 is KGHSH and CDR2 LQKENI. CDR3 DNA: TGTGCCAGCTCACCAGGCCAGGGATATGGCTACACCTTC. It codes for CASSPGQGYGYTF.

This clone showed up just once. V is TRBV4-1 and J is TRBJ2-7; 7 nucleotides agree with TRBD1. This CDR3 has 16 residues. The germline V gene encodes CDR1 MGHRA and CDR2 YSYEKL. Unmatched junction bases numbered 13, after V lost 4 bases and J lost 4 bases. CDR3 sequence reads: CASSPSPGQLRYEQYF. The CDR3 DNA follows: TGCGCCAGCAGCCCATCACCGGGACAGCTCAGGTACGAGCAGTACTTC.

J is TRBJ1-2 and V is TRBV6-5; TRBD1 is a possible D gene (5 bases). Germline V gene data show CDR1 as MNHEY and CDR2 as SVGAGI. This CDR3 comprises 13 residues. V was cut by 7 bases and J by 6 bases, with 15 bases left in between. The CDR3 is CASTTGPIDGYTF. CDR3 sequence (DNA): TGTGCCAGCACAACAGGCCCAATCGATGGCTACACCTTC.

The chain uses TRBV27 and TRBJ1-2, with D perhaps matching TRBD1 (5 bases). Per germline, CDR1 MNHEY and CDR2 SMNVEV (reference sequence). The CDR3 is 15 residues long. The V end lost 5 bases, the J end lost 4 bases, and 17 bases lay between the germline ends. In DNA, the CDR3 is TGTGCCAGCAGTCTCCAGGGCAGACCCTTCTATGGCTACACCTTC. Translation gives CASSLQGRPFYGYTF.

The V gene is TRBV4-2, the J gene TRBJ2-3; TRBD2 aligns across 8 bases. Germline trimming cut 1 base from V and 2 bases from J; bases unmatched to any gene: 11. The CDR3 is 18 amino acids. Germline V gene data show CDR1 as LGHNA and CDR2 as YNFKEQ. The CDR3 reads CASSQVGTRALDTDTQYF. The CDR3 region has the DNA TGTGCCAGCAGCCAAGTGGGGACTAGAGCTCTTGACACAGATACGCAGTATTTT.

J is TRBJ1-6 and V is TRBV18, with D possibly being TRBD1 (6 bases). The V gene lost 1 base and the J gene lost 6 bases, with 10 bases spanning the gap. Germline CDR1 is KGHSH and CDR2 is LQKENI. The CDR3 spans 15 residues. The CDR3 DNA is TGTGCCAGCTCACCACAGGGGGAAAGTAATTCACCCCTCCACTTT. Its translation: CASSPQGESNSPLHF.

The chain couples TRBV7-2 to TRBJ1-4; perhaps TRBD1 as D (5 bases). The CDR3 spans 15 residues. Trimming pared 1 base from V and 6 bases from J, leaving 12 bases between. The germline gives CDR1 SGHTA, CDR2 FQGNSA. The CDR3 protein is CASSLVAGGDEKLFF. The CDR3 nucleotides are TGTGCCAGCAGCTTAGTTGCCGGGGGGGATGAAAAACTGTTTTTT.

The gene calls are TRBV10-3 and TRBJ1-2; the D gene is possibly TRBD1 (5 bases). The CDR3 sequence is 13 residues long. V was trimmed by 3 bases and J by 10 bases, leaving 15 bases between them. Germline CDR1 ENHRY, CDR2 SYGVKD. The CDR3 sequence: CAISEQAGPNYTF. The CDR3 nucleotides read TGTGCCATCAGTGAACAGGCAGGGCCAAACTACACCTTC.

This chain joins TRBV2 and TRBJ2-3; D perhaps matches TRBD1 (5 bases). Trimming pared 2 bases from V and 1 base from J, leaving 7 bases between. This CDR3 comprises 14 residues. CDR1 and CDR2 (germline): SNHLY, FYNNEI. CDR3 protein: CASSEWGRTDTQYF. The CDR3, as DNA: TGTGCCAGCAGTGAATGGGGCCGCACAGATACGCAGTATTTT.

The CDR3 protein is CATSSYAAGTDTQYF. The DNA for the CDR3 is TGTGCCACCAGCAGCTACGCAGCGGGCACAGATACGCAGTATTTT. The chain uses TRBV15 and TRBJ2-3; D is perhaps TRBD2 (5 bases). V was cut by 3 bases and J by 1 base, with 11 bases left in between. The germline V gene has CDR1 LNHNV and CDR2 YYDKDF (reference sequence). This CDR3 has 15 residues.

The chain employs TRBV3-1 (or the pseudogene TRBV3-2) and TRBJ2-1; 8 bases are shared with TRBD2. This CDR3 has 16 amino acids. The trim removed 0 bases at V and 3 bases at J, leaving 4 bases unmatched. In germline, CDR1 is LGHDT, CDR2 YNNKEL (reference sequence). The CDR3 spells CASSQDRGGDYNEQFF. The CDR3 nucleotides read TGTGCCAGCAGCCAAGATCGGGGGGGGGACTACAATGAGCAGTTCTTC.

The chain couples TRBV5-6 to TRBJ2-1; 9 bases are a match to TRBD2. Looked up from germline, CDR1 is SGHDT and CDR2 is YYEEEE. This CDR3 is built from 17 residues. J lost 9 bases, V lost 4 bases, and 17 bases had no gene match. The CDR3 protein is CASSARFFAGGRSEQFF. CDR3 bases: TGTGCCAGCAGCGCCCGGTTCTTTGCGGGGGGGCGTAGTGAGCAGTTCTTC.

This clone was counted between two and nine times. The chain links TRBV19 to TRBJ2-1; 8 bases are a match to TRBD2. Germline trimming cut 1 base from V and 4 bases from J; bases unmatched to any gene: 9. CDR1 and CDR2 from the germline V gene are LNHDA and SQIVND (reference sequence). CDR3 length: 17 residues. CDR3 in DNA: TGTGCCAGTAGTATAGTGGAAGGCGGGAGGAGGTACAATGAGCAGTTCTTC. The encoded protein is CASSIVEGGRRYNEQFF.

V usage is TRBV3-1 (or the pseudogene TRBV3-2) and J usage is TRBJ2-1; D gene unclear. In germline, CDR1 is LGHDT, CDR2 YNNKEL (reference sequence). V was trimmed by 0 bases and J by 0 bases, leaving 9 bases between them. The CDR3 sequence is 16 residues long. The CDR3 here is CASSQELWSSYNEQFF. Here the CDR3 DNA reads TGTGCCAGCAGCCAAGAGCTCTGGAGCTCCTACAATGAGCAGTTCTTC.

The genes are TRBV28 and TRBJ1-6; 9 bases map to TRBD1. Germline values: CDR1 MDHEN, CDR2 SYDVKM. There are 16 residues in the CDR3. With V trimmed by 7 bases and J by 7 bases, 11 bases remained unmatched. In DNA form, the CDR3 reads TGTGCCAGCACGAGGGGATGGACAGGGGCGAATTCACCCCTCCACTTT. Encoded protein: CASTRGWTGANSPLHF.

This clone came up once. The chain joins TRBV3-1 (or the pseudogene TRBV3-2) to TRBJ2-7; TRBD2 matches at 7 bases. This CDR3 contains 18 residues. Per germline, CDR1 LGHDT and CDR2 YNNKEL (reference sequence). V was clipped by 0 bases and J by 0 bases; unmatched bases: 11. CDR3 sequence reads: CASSQDRDGRSSSYEQYV. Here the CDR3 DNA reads TGTGCCAGCAGCCAAGATCGGGACGGGAGGTCGAGCTCCTACGAGCAGTACGTC.

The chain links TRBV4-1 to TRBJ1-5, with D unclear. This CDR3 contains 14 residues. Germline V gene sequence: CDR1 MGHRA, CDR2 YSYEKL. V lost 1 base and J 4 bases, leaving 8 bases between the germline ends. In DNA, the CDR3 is TGCGCCAGCAGCCAAGTCTCCAGAAATCAGCCCCAGCATTTT. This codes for CASSQVSRNQPQHF.

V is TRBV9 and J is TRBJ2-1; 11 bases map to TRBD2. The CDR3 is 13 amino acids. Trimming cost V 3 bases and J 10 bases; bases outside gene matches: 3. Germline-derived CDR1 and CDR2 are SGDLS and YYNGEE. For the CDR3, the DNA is TGTGCCAGCAGCGCGTCTAGCGGGAGGGAGCAGTTCTTC. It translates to CASSASSGREQFF.

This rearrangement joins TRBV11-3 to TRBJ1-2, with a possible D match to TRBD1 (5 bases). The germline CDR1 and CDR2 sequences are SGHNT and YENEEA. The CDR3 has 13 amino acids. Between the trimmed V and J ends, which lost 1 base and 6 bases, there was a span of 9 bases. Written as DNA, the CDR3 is TGTGCCAGCAGCTTAGCAGGGATCGATGGCTACACCTTC. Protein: CASSLAGIDGYTF.

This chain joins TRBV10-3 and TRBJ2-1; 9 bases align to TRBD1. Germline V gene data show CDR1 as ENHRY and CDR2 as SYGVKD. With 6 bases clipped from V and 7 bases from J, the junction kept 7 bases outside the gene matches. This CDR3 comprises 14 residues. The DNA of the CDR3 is TGTGCCATCAGACCACAGGGGGCGGGGAATGAGCAGTTCTTC. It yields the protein CAIRPQGAGNEQFF.

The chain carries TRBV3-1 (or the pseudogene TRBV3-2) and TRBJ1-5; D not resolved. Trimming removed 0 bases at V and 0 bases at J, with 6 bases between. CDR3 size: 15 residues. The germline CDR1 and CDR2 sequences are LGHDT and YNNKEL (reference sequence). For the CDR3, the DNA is TGTGCCAGCAGCCAAGATACAAATAGCAATCAGCCCCAGCATTTT. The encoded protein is CASSQDTNSNQPQHF.